Below are 15 T cell receptor beta chains sequenced from a single sample in a study of T cell repertoires in cytomegalovirus infection. TCRdb reprocessed the reads via MiXCR and lists one record per CDR3 protein. The data show hundreds of thousands of distinct CDR3 sequences, approximately 24% seen once. The sequenced sample consisted of CD8+ T cells from PBMCs. The receptors were gathered from a human donor in good health (CMV status not recorded). Some clones in this sample may be carry-over from other donors' samples.

This clonotype was seen at least ten times. V gene TRBV12-3 or TRBV12-4 combines with J gene TRBJ2-1, with 7 positions matching TRBD1. The CDR3 is 16 amino acids. With 6 bases clipped from V and 3 bases from J, the junction kept 11 bases outside the gene matches. The CDR3 DNA is TGTGCCAGCAGACTGGGCCGGGACAGCAACTACAATGAGCAGTTCTTC. Protein sequence: CASRLGRDSNYNEQFF.

On this clonotype: At one of its ends the junction is not consistent with the germline gene, which may arise from a read error. CDR3 protein: CASTYLASAGELFF. In DNA form, the CDR3 reads TGTGCCAGCACTTACTTAGCGTCGGCCGGGGAGCTGTTTTTT. The rearrangement uses TRBV6-5 and TRBJ2-2; the D gene is possibly TRBD2 (5 bases). Germline values: CDR1 MNHEY, CDR2 SVGAGI. The CDR3 sequence is 14 residues long.

V and J are TRBV13 and TRBJ2-1; either TRBD1 or TRBD2 may supply D (5 bases each). CDR1 PRHDT and CDR2 FYEKMQ come from the germline V gene (reference sequence). With 1 base removed from V and 5 bases from J, the gap between germline ends came to 9 bases. This CDR3 is built from 14 residues. In DNA, the CDR3 is TGTGCCAGCAGCTTAGCTGGGACGGACAATGAGCAGTTCTTC. Translating it yields CASSLAGTDNEQFF. Variable domain in full (rest from reference TRBV13 and TRBJ2-1): AAGVIQSPRHLIKEKRETATLKCYPIPRHDTVYWYQQGPGQDPQFLISFYEKMQSDKGSIPDRFSAQQFSDYHSELNMSSLELGDSALYFCASSLAGTDNEQFFGPGTRLTVL.

Ten or more counts support this clonotype. This chain uses TRBV7-6 with TRBJ2-1, with TRBD1 matching 8 bases. Trimming took 5 bases from V and 4 from J; bases not matched to a gene: 4. Germline V gene data show CDR1 as SGHVS and CDR2 as FNYEAQ. The CDR3 runs to 14 residues. For the CDR3, the DNA is TGTGCCAGCAGCGCCCGACAGGGGTACAATGAGCAGTTCTTC. Its translation is CASSARQGYNEQFF.

The genes are TRBV7-6 and TRBJ2-7; D remains unclear. Per the germline V gene, CDR1 is SGHVS and CDR2 is FNYEAQ. The CDR3 runs 10 residues. The V and J ends lost 7 bases and 3 bases respectively, with 4 bases between them. This CDR3 reads CASTVYEQYF. CDR3 DNA sequence: TGTGCCAGCACCGTCTACGAGCAGTACTTC.

The chain carries TRBV5-5 and TRBJ2-2; D gene ambiguous. Trimming left V 0 bases short and J 5 bases short, with 14 bases between. Germline loops: CDR1 SGHKS, CDR2 YYEKEE (reference sequence). CDR3 length: 16 residues. CDR3 sequence reads: CASSLAERFGTGELFF. The CDR3 region has the DNA TGTGCCAGCAGCTTGGCCGAGAGGTTCGGTACCGGGGAGCTGTTTTTT.

V usage is TRBV13 and J usage is TRBJ1-2; the match to TRBD1 covers 8 bases. With 2 bases clipped from V and 6 bases from J, the junction kept 5 bases outside the gene matches. The CDR3 runs 14 residues. The germline V gene has CDR1 PRHDT and CDR2 FYEKMQ (reference sequence). The CDR3 here is CASSLLDRVNGYTF. In nucleotides, the CDR3 is TGTGCCAGCAGCTTACTGGACAGGGTGAATGGCTACACCTTC.

The CDR3: CASSFTTGTQETQYF. The CDR3, as DNA: TGTGCCAGCAGTTTCACGACAGGGACCCAAGAGACCCAGTACTTC. The chain couples TRBV27 to TRBJ2-5; 7 bases map to TRBD1. The CDR3 contains 15 residues. V dropped 3 bases and J dropped 1; count of bases not matched to a gene: 5. CDR1 MNHEY and CDR2 SMNVEV come from the germline V gene (reference sequence).

Only a few counts were recorded for this clonotype. The chain has TRBV20-1 and TRBJ1-1; D possibly corresponds to TRBD1 (5 bases). The CDR3 loop spans 13 amino acids. CDR1 and CDR2 from the germline V gene are DFQATT and SNEGSKA (reference sequence). V lost 6 bases to trimming and J lost 3 bases, with 14 bases between them. The CDR3 DNA is TGCAGTGCCCGGACGGGGGGGGACACTGAAGCTTTCTTT. This sequence encodes CSARTGGDTEAFF.

The chain has TRBV28 and TRBJ1-5, with a tentative D call TRBD1 (6 bases). The germline CDR1 and CDR2 sequences are MDHEN and SYDVKM. Trimming took off 5 bases at V and 3 bases at J, with 14 bases between the two ends. The CDR3 spans 15 residues. The CDR3 sequence is CASSKTGHLNQPQHF. For the CDR3, the DNA is TGTGCCAGCAGTAAAACGGGACACCTCAATCAGCCCCAGCATTTT.

The V and J genes are TRBV19 and TRBJ2-1; D is uncertain. CDR1 LNHDA and CDR2 SQIVND come from the germline V gene (reference sequence). V was shortened by 3 bases and J by 2 bases, with 8 bases between the two germline ends. The CDR3 contains 14 residues. Here the CDR3 reads CASSMVEAYNEQFF. The CDR3 DNA sequence: TGTGCCAGTAGTATGGTCGAGGCCTACAATGAGCAGTTCTTC.

The chain is built from TRBV6-5 and TRBJ2-3; 8 nucleotides agree with TRBD1. The CDR3 consists of 18 residues. Germline V gene lookup returns CDR1 MNHEY and CDR2 SVGAGI. V was clipped by 2 bases and J by 3 bases; unmatched bases: 13. Written as DNA, the CDR3 is TGTGCCAGCAGTTACGTAGTCCCCAGGGGGCCTTCGACAGATACGCAGTATTTT. It is translated as CASSYVVPRGPSTDTQYF.

The V and J genes are TRBV6-2 or TRBV6-3 and TRBJ1-2; 8 nucleotides match TRBD1. The CDR3 totals 15 residues. CDR1 is MNHEY and CDR2 is SVGEGT in the germline V gene. The J segment lost 7 bases and the V segment lost 2 bases, leaving 9 bases of the junction unmatched. This chain's CDR3 is CASSYGRGRNPGYTF. CDR3 sequence (DNA): TGTGCCAGCAGTTACGGCAGGGGGCGAAATCCTGGCTACACCTTC.

This clonotype was seen ten or more times. The rearrangement uses TRBV11-3 and TRBJ2-7, with TRBD1 matching 8 bases. The germline CDR1 and CDR2 sequences are SGHNT and YENEEA. The CDR3 covers 15 residues. V shed 5 bases and J 0 bases; nucleotides not matched to a gene: 6. The CDR3 reads CASSDRDRPSYEQYF. CDR3 DNA sequence: TGTGCCAGCAGCGACCGGGACAGGCCCTCCTACGAGCAGTACTTC.

This clonotype was found a few times. The rearrangement uses TRBV27 and TRBJ2-7, with 12 bases aligning to TRBD1. Germline V gene lookup returns CDR1 MNHEY and CDR2 SMNVEV (reference sequence). The CDR3 totals 16 residues. Germline trimming cut 5 bases from V and 1 base from J; bases unmatched to any gene: 6. Written as DNA, the CDR3 is TGTGCCAGCAGTCCCGCGGGACAGGGGGCATCCTACGAGCAGTACGTC. The encoded protein is CASSPAGQGASYEQYV.